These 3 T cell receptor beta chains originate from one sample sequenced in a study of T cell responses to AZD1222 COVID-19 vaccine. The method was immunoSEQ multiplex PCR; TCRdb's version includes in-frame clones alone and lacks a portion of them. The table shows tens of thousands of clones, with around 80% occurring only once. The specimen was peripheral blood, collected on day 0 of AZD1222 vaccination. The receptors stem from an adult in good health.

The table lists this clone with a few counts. As DNA, the CDR3 is TGTGCCACCAGCAGGGAGCCCTCACAGCCCCAGCATTTT. Its translation: CATSREPSQPQHF. The V and J genes are TRBV15 and TRBJ1-5; D not certain. The CDR3 runs 13 residues. Per germline, CDR1 LNHNV and CDR2 YYDKDF (reference sequence). The V end lost 3 bases, the J end lost 7 bases, and 10 bases lay between the germline ends.

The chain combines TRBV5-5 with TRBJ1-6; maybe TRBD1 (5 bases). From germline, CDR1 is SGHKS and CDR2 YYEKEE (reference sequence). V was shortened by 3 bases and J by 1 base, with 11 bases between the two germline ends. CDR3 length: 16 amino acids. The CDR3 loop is CASSSFGASYNSPLHF. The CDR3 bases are TGTGCCAGCAGCTCCTTCGGGGCATCCTATAATTCACCCCTCCACTTT.

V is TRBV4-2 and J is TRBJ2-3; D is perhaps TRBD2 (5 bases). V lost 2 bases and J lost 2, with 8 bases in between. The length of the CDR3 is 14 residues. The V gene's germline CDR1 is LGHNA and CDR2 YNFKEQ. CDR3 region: CASSQSGTTDTQYF. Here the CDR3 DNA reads TGTGCCAGCAGCCAAAGCGGAACCACAGATACGCAGTATTTT.